This T cell receptor (beta chain) originates from a study of neurological immune-mediated disorders. Study-level findings and limits: Across subjects, no CDR3 amino acid sequence appeared in expanded clones of more than one subject, a finding that suggested private repertoires in all groups. Patients with HTLV-1-associated myelopathy showed the most TCR clonal expansion. Those with multiple sclerosis showed the least, falling below healthy controls.

This CDR3 contains 13 residues. Germline V gene lookup returns CDR1 DFQATT and CDR2 SNEGSKA (reference sequence). The V gene end was trimmed by 7 bases and the J gene end by 3 bases; junction bases not matched to a gene: 8. This clonotype was detected many times. The antigen is unknown. The cDNA was synthesized by 5'RACE incorporating 10-nucleotide random UMIs. Each sequencing run yielded over 170 million TCR-beta sequences from 15-18 subjects. TCRdb analysed the 5' RACE reads with MiXCR anew, one entry per CDR3 protein. The profile shows under 130,000 distinct CDR3 sequences, 11% of them singletons. Specified time point: longitudinal time-point 3.

Sequenced sample: PBMCs. J is TRBJ2-7 and V is TRBV20-1, with TRBD1 matching over 8 bases. The TCR was taken from a female donor with HTLV-1-associated myelopathy (HAM/TSP). The CDR3 here is CSGSGGRGYEQYF. In DNA form, the CDR3 reads TGCAGTGGTTCAGGGGGCAGGGGCTACGAGCAGTACTTC.